These 7 T cell receptor beta chains originate from one sample sequenced in a study of cytomegalovirus exposure and HLA in healthy donors (TCRdb year 2017). Libraries were built with the immunoSEQ multiplex PCR assay. A mixture of 60 forward primers for TCR Vbeta segments and 13 reverse primers for TCR Jbeta segments was used in the multiplex PCR. TCRdb retrieved this table from immuneACCESS and kept in-frame rearrangements only. Not all clones are present; in checked studies, unresolved V genes account for under half, and no reason is known for the remainder. Within this sample are about 160,000 clones, with approximately 85% of them counted one time only. Of the sample, more than 2% is held by the ten largest clones. Sample: PBMCs. Every receptor here comes from a man between 18 and 29 years old in good health and CMV-seropositive.

For this clone: One junction end does not reproduce the germline sequence, and a read error may be involved. CDR3 in amino acids: CASRQYRGSNQPQHF. Written as DNA, the CDR3 is TGCGCCAGCAGGCAATACAGGGGAAGCAATCAGCCCCAGCATTTT. V and J are TRBV23-1 and TRBJ1-5, with TRBD1 matching 7 bases. TRBV23-1 is reported as an ORF; its role is uncertain. The CDR3 spans 15 residues.

The chain is built from TRBV29-1 and TRBJ2-3, with TRBD2 matching over 7 bases. Germline V CDR1 and CDR2: SQVTM, ANQGSEA. The CDR3 is 15 residues long. The J segment lost 2 bases and the V segment lost 8 bases, leaving 13 bases of the junction unmatched. The CDR3 sequence: CSYTVSGASTDTQYF. The CDR3 coding sequence is TGCAGCTACACTGTGAGCGGGGCGTCCACAGATACGCAGTATTTT.

Points on this clone: A read error may produce the germline difference seen at one junction end. The chain is built from TRBV4-2 and TRBJ2-6; D might be TRBD2 (5 bases). The CDR3 length is 15 residues. Germline V gene lookup returns CDR1 LGHNA and CDR2 YNFKEQ. DNA for the CDR3: TGTGCCAGCAGCCAAGCGGACTCCATGCCCAACGGCCTGACTTTC. Translation gives CASSQADSMPNGLTF.

The chain recombines TRBV4-3 with TRBJ1-2; 7 bases are shared with TRBD1. CDR1 is LGHNA and CDR2 is YSLEER in the germline V gene. CDR3 size: 15 residues. V lost 4 bases and J lost 6; bases outside the gene matches: 11. This CDR3 reads CASSPEGAGIHGYTF. CDR3 DNA: TGCGCCAGCAGCCCCGAGGGGGCGGGGATACATGGCTACACCTTC.

This chain links TRBV4-2 with TRBJ2-5; D is possibly TRBD1 (6 bases). The germline V gene encodes CDR1 LGHNA and CDR2 YNFKEQ. The CDR3 contains 15 residues. The V end was cut by 5 bases, the J end by 5 bases, with 18 bases between. CDR3 loop: CASSLRDTQGETQYF. In nucleotides, the CDR3 is TGTGCCAGCAGCTTACGGGACACCCAAGGGGAGACCCAGTACTTC.

The rearrangement uses TRBV30 and TRBJ2-3, with D tentatively TRBD1 (5 bases). V lost 0 bases, J lost 1 base, and 11 bases lay in between. CDR1 is GTSNPN, CDR2 SVGIG, per germline (reference sequence). The CDR3 has 15 residues. The DNA for the CDR3 is TGTGCCTGGAGTGTACAGGACGATCGCACAGATACGCAGTATTTT. It is translated as CAWSVQDDRTDTQYF. Together with reference TRBV30 and TRBJ2-3, the CDR3 gives the full variable domain: SQTIHQWPATLVQPVGSPLSLECTVEGTSNPNLYWYRQAAGRGLQLLFYSVGIGQISSEVPQNLSASRPQDRQFILSSKKLLLSDSGFYLCAWSVQDDRTDTQYFGPGTRLTVL.

This clone has a handful of counts. V and J are TRBV6-6 and TRBJ2-7; 8 bases fit TRBD2. The CDR3 runs to 12 residues. Unmatched junction bases numbered 6, after V lost 5 bases and J lost 9 bases. Germline assignment: CDR1 MNHNY and CDR2 SVGAGI (reference sequence). Written as DNA, the CDR3 is TGTGCCAGCAGTAGCGGGGGCCGCGGGCAGTACTTC. It yields the protein CASSSGGRGQYF.